This TCR beta chain came from a study of T-cell memory formation after mild COVID-19. Study results and caveats: Chiefly within CM and EM were the contracting CD4+ clones; CD8+ ones were within EMRA.

The germline V gene has CDR1 SGHVS and CDR2 FQNEAQ. The CDR3 contains 14 residues. V was cut by 5 bases and J by 12 bases, with 22 bases left in between. As concerns this clonotype: The antigen remains unidentified.

TCRdb reprocessed the 5' RACE reads via MiXCR and lists one record per CDR3 protein. The table shows fewer than 650,000 distinct CDR3 sequences, with around 16% occurring only once. V and J are TRBV7-8 and TRBJ1-1; D perhaps matches TRBD1 (5 bases). Specimen: PBMCs or a T cell subset sorted from them (not recorded which). The sequence was obtained from an adult woman who had mild COVID-19 (a few samples of this study predate the infection). Cell type and time point are not known. The CDR3 DNA reads as TGTGCCAGCAGCGCTGGCGGGCGACAGCGAAATTCTTTCTTT. Protein sequence: CASSAGGRQRNSFF.